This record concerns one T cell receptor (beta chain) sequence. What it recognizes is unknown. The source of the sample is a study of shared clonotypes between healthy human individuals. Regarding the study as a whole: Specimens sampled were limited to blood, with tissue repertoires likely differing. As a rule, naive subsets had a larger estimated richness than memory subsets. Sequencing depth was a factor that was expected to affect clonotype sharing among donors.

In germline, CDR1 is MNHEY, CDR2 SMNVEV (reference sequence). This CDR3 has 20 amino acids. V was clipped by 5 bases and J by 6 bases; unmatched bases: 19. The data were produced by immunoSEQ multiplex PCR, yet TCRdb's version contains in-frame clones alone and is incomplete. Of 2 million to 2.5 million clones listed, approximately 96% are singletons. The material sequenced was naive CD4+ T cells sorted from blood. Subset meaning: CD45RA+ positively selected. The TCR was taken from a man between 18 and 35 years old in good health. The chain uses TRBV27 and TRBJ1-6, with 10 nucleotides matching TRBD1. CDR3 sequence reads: CASSRWMENPGQGVNSPLHF. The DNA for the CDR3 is TGTGCCAGCAGTCGGTGGATGGAGAATCCCGGACAGGGGGTTAATTCACCCCTCCACTTT.